A single T cell receptor (beta chain) is shown here with its context. Its antigen is unidentified. This may stem from a read error, because a much larger clone lies one nucleotide away. It was RNA transcripts that yielded the amplified TCR beta CDR3 regions. HTBI primers drove first-round RT-PCR of the TCR CDR3. TCRdb independently ran MiXCR on the multiplex PCR reads; one entry per CDR3 protein. The sample consists of hundreds of thousands of distinct CDR3 sequences, approximately 42% of them appearing once. This entry belongs to a study of T cells in Graves' hyperthyroidism and ophthalmopathy. General study findings and limits: Most thyroid clonotypes expanded above 0.001 appeared in blood too. It was a median roughly 6.5 months before onset that the model predicted ophthalmopathy.

This sequence originates from an adult man with Graves' disease, either hyperthyroidism or ophthalmopathy (not recorded which). Material for sequencing was peripheral blood or thyroid tissue (not recorded which).

The CDR3 sequence: CASSETGLRVEQYF. The DNA for the CDR3 is TGTGCCAGCAGTGAGACAGGGTTGAGGGTCGAGCAGTACTTC. The chain has TRBV2 and TRBJ2-7; 7 bases are shared with TRBD1. The CDR3 covers 14 residues. Looked up from germline, CDR1 is SNHLY and CDR2 is FYNNEI. V trimming: 3 bases; J trimming: 6 bases; junction bases outside the gene matches: 8.